The TCR beta chain described here comes from a study of blood T cell repertoires in COVID-19. Study information: From the United States, Italy and Spain came samples of acute and convalescent COVID-19. T cells, B-cell-depleted T cells, or PBMCs supplied cDNA or gDNA.

This clone was seen only once. Assay: immunoSEQ multiplex PCR; the TCRdb copy retains only in-frame clones and omits some. Of 140,000 to 150,000 clones in the sample, approximately 82% were seen once. V shed 5 bases and J 6 bases; nucleotides not matched to a gene: 11. The CDR3 consists of 15 residues. The germline V gene has CDR1 LNHDA and CDR2 SQIVND (reference sequence). The source material was peripheral blood. The chain couples TRBV19 to TRBJ1-1; 8 nucleotides align to TRBD1. This receptor was obtained from a human donor with acute or convalescent COVID-19. The donor label of this sample is uncertain. The CDR3, as DNA: TGTGCCAGTAGTTCAGCATCAGGGGGCCTCCCTGAAGCTTTCTTT. Its translation: CASSSASGGLPEAFF.